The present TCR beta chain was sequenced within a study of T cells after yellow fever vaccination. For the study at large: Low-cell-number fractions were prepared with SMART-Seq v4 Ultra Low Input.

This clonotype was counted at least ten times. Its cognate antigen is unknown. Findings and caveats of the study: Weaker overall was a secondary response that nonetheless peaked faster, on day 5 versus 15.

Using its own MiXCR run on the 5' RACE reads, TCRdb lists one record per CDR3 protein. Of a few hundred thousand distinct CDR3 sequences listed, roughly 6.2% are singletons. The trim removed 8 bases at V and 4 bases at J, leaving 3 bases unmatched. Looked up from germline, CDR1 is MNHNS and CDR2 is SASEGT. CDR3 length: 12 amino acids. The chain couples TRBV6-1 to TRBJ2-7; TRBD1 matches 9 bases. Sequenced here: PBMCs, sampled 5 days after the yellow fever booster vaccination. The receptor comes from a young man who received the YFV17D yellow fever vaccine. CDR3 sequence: CASGQGSYEQYF. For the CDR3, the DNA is TGTGCCAGCGGACAGGGGTCGTACGAGCAGTACTTC.